A single T cell receptor (beta chain) is shown here with its context. Its antigen remains unidentified. Healthy individuals who donated bone marrow served as the donors. The sample originates from a study of cytomegalovirus exposure and HLA in healthy donors. Overall study results and limits: Links to common viral pathogens appeared, in a later analysis, for several of the most significant clusters. An assumption of roughly uniform sequencing depth across donors underlay the presence/absence analyses.

Vbeta (60) and Jbeta (13) primers were used in the PCR. Repertoires were generated with immunoSEQ multiplex PCR, while TCRdb's copy carries only in-frame clones and drops some. The sample has 120,000 to 150,000 clones, roughly 80% seen once. CDR1 and CDR2 (germline): LNHDA, SQIVND (reference sequence). This CDR3 contains 17 residues. V shed 2 bases, J shed 7 bases, and the junction held 10 bases outside the gene matches. J is TRBJ2-1 and V is TRBV19; TRBD1 aligns across 11 bases. Sequenced material: PBMCs. This clonotype originated in a woman between 40 and 50 years old in good health and CMV-seropositive. The CDR3 loop is CASSIRRDRGERNEQFF. The CDR3 nucleotides read TGTGCCAGTAGTATACGTAGGGACAGGGGGGAACGGAATGAGCAGTTCTTC.